Shown below are 27 T cell receptor beta chains from a single sample sequenced in a study of shared clonotypes between healthy human individuals. This table comes from immunoSEQ multiplex PCR, and its TCRdb copy is limited to in-frame clones, with some not included. The sample contains about 600,000 clones, about 98% of which appear only once. In the naive CD8 group, cells lacked CD45RO and were positively selected for CCR7, so terminally differentiated effector memory CD45RA+ cells were left out. Specimen: naive CD8+ T cells sorted from blood. The receptors shown here come from a man younger than 40 in good health.

The chain uses TRBV7-9 and TRBJ1-1, with D hard to call. The germline V gene encodes CDR1 SEHNR and CDR2 FQNEAQ (reference sequence). CDR3 length: 14 residues. Deletions cut 1 base from V and 1 base from J, with 7 bases between. CDR3 nucleotide sequence: TGTGCCAGCAGCTTAGTTGGCGGGAACACTGAAGCTTTCTTT. Translated, it gives CASSLVGGNTEAFF.

The chain couples TRBV27 to TRBJ2-5; 9 nucleotides line up with TRBD1. CDR3 length: 14 residues. Germline CDR1 reads MNHEY; CDR2 reads SMNVEV (reference sequence). V lost 8 bases, J lost 5 bases, and 9 bases stayed unmatched. The CDR3 region is CASGYAGQGETQYF. The CDR3 DNA follows: TGTGCCAGCGGTTATGCGGGACAGGGTGAGACCCAGTACTTC.

The chain carries TRBV29-1 and TRBJ1-1; perhaps TRBD1 as D (5 bases). V gave up 6 bases and J gave up 1 base, with 12 bases separating them. The CDR3 has 13 amino acids. Per the germline V gene, CDR1 is SQVTM and CDR2 is ANQGSEA. The CDR3 sequence is CSVGVGANTEAFF. CDR3 in DNA: TGCAGCGTGGGAGTCGGGGCGAACACTGAAGCTTTCTTT.

The chain uses TRBV6-5 and TRBJ2-1, with TRBD2 matching over 11 bases. Germline loops: CDR1 MNHEY, CDR2 SVGAGI. CDR3 size: 15 residues. V lost 5 bases, J lost 7 bases, and 7 bases stayed unmatched. The CDR3 region is CASSPIAGGINEQFF. The CDR3, as DNA: TGTGCCAGCAGTCCCATAGCGGGAGGGATTAATGAGCAGTTCTTC.

This clone has a single count. At one end, the junction sequence differs from germline, possibly due to a read error. The rearrangement uses TRBV29-1 and TRBJ2-7; weak D call: TRBD2 (7 bases). CDR1 SQVTM and CDR2 ANQGSEA come from the germline V gene. CDR3 length: 12 residues. For the CDR3, the DNA is TGCAGCGTTACCTATAAGGATGGGGGGGCCCACTTC. This codes for CSVTYKDGGAHF.

The CDR3 DNA reads as TGCGCCAGCAGCTCCCGACAGGGCCTATCCTACGAGCAGTACTTC. Translation gives CASSSRQGLSYEQYF. The chain employs TRBV5-1 and TRBJ2-7; 7 positions match TRBD1. V was pared by 3 bases and J by 1 base, with 7 bases of the junction left unmatched. The CDR3 has 15 amino acids. In germline, CDR1 is SGHRS, CDR2 YFSETQ.

The rearrangement uses TRBV5-4 and TRBJ2-7, with 11 bases aligning to TRBD1. Per germline, CDR1 SGHNT and CDR2 YYREEE (reference sequence). This CDR3 contains 15 residues. The V segment lost 4 bases and the J segment 6 bases; nucleotides outside the gene matches: 9. CDR3 loop: CASSQSGTGGVEQYF. As DNA, the CDR3 is TGTGCCAGCAGCCAATCCGGGACAGGGGGTGTCGAGCAGTACTTC.

The J gene is TRBJ2-1, the V gene TRBV7-6; D is uncertain. Trimming cost V 2 bases and J 0 bases, with 20 bases left between them. The CDR3 contains 19 residues. Germline loops: CDR1 SGHVS, CDR2 FNYEAQ. CDR3 sequence: CASSLKIAPSGSSYNEQFF. In nucleotides, the CDR3 is TGTGCCAGCAGCTTAAAAATAGCCCCATCAGGTAGCTCCTACAATGAGCAGTTCTTC.

The chain employs TRBV27 and TRBJ2-7; TRBD2 agrees at 8 bases. In germline, CDR1 is MNHEY, CDR2 SMNVEV (reference sequence). The trim removed 2 bases at V and 4 bases at J, leaving 7 bases unmatched. The CDR3 runs to 15 residues. CDR3 sequence reads: CASSLIREGVYEQYF. CDR3 nucleotides: TGTGCCAGCAGTTTAATCCGGGAGGGGGTTTACGAGCAGTACTTC.

The genes are TRBV6-1 and TRBJ2-2; perhaps TRBD2 as D (9 bases). Trimming shortened V by 3 bases and J by 5 bases, and 22 bases separated the two germline ends. Germline V lookup: CDR1 MNHNS, CDR2 SASEGT. The CDR3 has 18 residues. The CDR3 bases are TGTGCCAGCAGTGATGAGAGACAGGGGACTAGCCTAACCGGGGAGCTGTTTTTT. It codes for CASSDERQGTSLTGELFF.

A remark on this clone: This same CDR3 is encoded by further DNA sequences in the sample. V usage is TRBV28 and J usage is TRBJ2-1; D gene ambiguous. The V end was cut by 9 bases, the J end by 3 bases, with 6 bases between. Germline CDR1 is MDHEN and CDR2 is SYDVKM. The CDR3 extends over 11 amino acids. CDR3 sequence reads: CASSLYNEQFF. CDR3 coding DNA: TGTGCCAGTAGTCTCTACAATGAGCAGTTCTTC.

This clone has only one observation. The V and J genes are TRBV7-9 and TRBJ2-7; 8 nucleotides agree with TRBD1. This CDR3 is built from 18 residues. CDR1 and CDR2 (germline): SEHNR, FQNEAQ (reference sequence). With 5 bases clipped from V and 0 bases from J, the junction kept 15 bases outside the gene matches. The DNA of the CDR3 is TGTGCCAGCAGCACAAATCGAGGACAGGGAACTCCCTCCTACGAGCAGTACTTC. Encoded protein: CASSTNRGQGTPSYEQYF.

The genes are TRBV11-3 and TRBJ2-7; 9 bases fit TRBD1. The CDR3 consists of 14 residues. In germline, CDR1 is SGHNT, CDR2 YENEEA. The junction had 9 bases not matched to a gene; V was cut back by 8 bases and J by 4 bases. The CDR3 DNA reads TGTGCCAGCTGTACAGGGGGCGATTTTTACGAGCAGTACTTC. Residues: CASCTGGDFYEQYF. The full variable domain, its missing parts supplied by reference TRBV11-3 and TRBJ2-7, is EAGVVQSPRYKIIEKKQPVAFWCNPISGHNTLYWYLQNLGQGPELLIRYENEEAVDDSQLPKDRFSAERLKGVDSTLKIQPAELGDSAVYLCASCTGGDFYEQYFGPGTRLTVT.

The V gene is TRBV9, the J gene TRBJ1-2; 7 bases are shared with TRBD1. The CDR3 sequence is 13 residues long. V was pared by 8 bases and J by 8 bases, with 12 bases of the junction left unmatched. Germline CDR1 is SGDLS and CDR2 is YYNGEE. The CDR3 region has the DNA TGTGCCAGTTACTCGGGACAGCCGGCGGGCTACACCTTC. As protein: CASYSGQPAGYTF.

V and J are TRBV7-9 and TRBJ1-2, with a tentative D call TRBD1 (6 bases). V lost 3 bases to trimming and J lost 8 bases, with 16 bases between them. The CDR3 is made up of 14 amino acids. Germline loops: CDR1 SEHNR, CDR2 FQNEAQ (reference sequence). CDR3 sequence (DNA): TGTGCCAGCAGCTTCGAGGGGGGGACCTACGGCTACACCTTC. Translated: CASSFEGGTYGYTF. Full variable domain (outside the CDR3, taken from reference TRBV7-9 and TRBJ1-2): DTGVSQNPRHKITKRGQNVTFRCDPISEHNRLYWYRQTLGQGPEFLTYFQNEAQLEKSRLLSDRFSAERPKGSFSTLEIQRTEQGDSAMYLCASSFEGGTYGYTFGSGTRLTVV.

The gene calls are TRBV27 and TRBJ1-2; perhaps TRBD1 as D (6 bases). CDR1 is MNHEY and CDR2 is SMNVEV in the germline V gene (reference sequence). There are 16 residues in the CDR3. V lost 5 bases to trimming and J lost 0 bases, with 16 bases between them. The CDR3 sequence: CASSGAAGTSNYGYTF. CDR3 DNA sequence: TGTGCCAGCAGTGGCGCGGCAGGGACATCTAACTATGGCTACACCTTC.

The rearrangement links TRBV27 to TRBJ2-5; weak D call: TRBD1 (6 bases). Germline V lookup: CDR1 MNHEY, CDR2 SMNVEV (reference sequence). V was cut by 5 bases and J by 5 bases, with 18 bases left in between. The CDR3 covers 15 residues. This CDR3 is CASSTSGGRWETQYF. The CDR3 DNA follows: TGTGCCAGCAGTACCAGTGGGGGCCGCTGGGAGACCCAGTACTTC.

The rearrangement uses TRBV7-2 and TRBJ2-7, with 7 bases aligning to TRBD1. The CDR3 contains 15 residues. CDR1 and CDR2 from the germline V gene are SGHTA and FQGNSA. With 5 bases clipped from V and 4 bases from J, the junction kept 11 bases outside the gene matches. In nucleotides, the CDR3 is TGTGCCAGCAGCGTAAGTCAGGACAGGAGGTACGAGCAGTACTTC. Translation gives CASSVSQDRRYEQYF.

This clone has a single count. This chain joins TRBV18 and TRBJ2-5; D perhaps matches TRBD2 (5 bases). Germline CDR1 and CDR2: KGHSH and LQKENI. The germline V and J ends were trimmed by 2 bases and 4 bases, with 17 bases remaining between them. The CDR3 loop spans 16 amino acids. Written as DNA, the CDR3 is TGTGCCAGCTCACCAAGTGCTTGGACGAGCGGAGAGACCCAGTACTTC. It yields the protein CASSPSAWTSGETQYF.

The J gene is TRBJ1-5, the V gene TRBV7-2; D is possibly TRBD1 (5 bases). The CDR3 is made up of 17 amino acids. Germline V gives CDR1 SGHTA, CDR2 FQGNSA. Deletions cut 4 bases from V and 2 bases from J, with 18 bases between. CDR3 in DNA: TGTGCCAGCAGCTCTACACATTTTCTAGGGGGCAATCAGCCCCAGCATTTT. Encoded protein: CASSSTHFLGGNQPQHF.

The chain couples TRBV9 to TRBJ1-2, with 7 bases aligning to TRBD1. The CDR3 consists of 11 residues. V lost 7 bases to trimming and J lost 7 bases; unmatched junction nucleotides: 4. Germline V CDR1 and CDR2: SGDLS, YYNGEE. Here the CDR3 reads CASGGGIGYTF. The CDR3 DNA follows: TGTGCCAGCGGAGGGGGCATTGGCTACACCTTC.

The sample holds one count of this clone. The chain couples TRBV9 to TRBJ2-3, with TRBD2 matching 16 bases. CDR3 length: 18 residues. CDR1 and CDR2 from the germline V gene are SGDLS and YYNGEE. The V segment lost 3 bases and the J segment 0 bases; nucleotides outside the gene matches: 4. This chain's CDR3 is CASSAGLAGGTSTDTQYF. The CDR3 coding sequence is TGTGCCAGCAGCGCGGGACTAGCGGGAGGGACTAGCACAGATACGCAGTATTTT. The full variable domain, its missing parts supplied by reference TRBV9 and TRBJ2-3, is DSGVTQTPKHLITATGQRVTLRCSPRSGDLSVYWYQQSLDQGLQFLIQYYNGEERAKGNILERFSAQQFPDLHSELNLSSLELGDSALYFCASSAGLAGGTSTDTQYFGPGTRLTVL.

This sequence joins TRBV7-9 and TRBJ2-7; 7 nucleotides match TRBD2. The V and J ends lost 1 base and 3 bases, in that order; junction bases with no gene match: 6. CDR1 is SEHNR and CDR2 is FQNEAQ in the germline V gene (reference sequence). The CDR3 runs to 15 residues. This CDR3 is CASSLEASGLYEQYF. The CDR3 coding sequence is TGTGCCAGCAGCTTAGAGGCTAGCGGCCTCTACGAGCAGTACTTC.

The J gene is TRBJ2-7, the V gene TRBV11-2; possible D gene TRBD1, 5 bases. The CDR3 runs to 14 residues. The germline V gene has CDR1 SGHAT and CDR2 FQNNGV. V was cut by 5 bases and J by 1 base, with 12 bases left in between. The CDR3 loop is CASSDGHLSYEQYF. The CDR3 region has the DNA TGTGCCAGCAGCGACGGACACCTATCCTACGAGCAGTACTTC.

This clone came up once. The chain couples TRBV30 to TRBJ2-2; the D is unclear. V lost 2 bases to trimming and J lost 3 bases, with 7 bases between them. CDR3 length: 13 amino acids. Germline CDR1 reads GTSNPN; CDR2 reads SVGIG (reference sequence). The CDR3 sequence is CAWSLAYTGELFF. The CDR3 coding sequence is TGTGCCTGGAGTCTGGCCTACACCGGGGAGCTGTTTTTT.

V and J are TRBV9 and TRBJ2-7; 8 bases match TRBD1. This CDR3 contains 15 residues. V shed 0 bases and J 6 bases; nucleotides not matched to a gene: 8. The V gene's germline CDR1 is SGDLS and CDR2 YYNGEE. CDR3 residues: CASSVEARTGLEQYF. CDR3 bases: TGTGCCAGCAGCGTAGAGGCCCGGACAGGGCTCGAGCAGTACTTC.

This rearrangement joins TRBV5-4 to TRBJ2-7; D may correspond to TRBD1 or TRBD2 (5 bases each). V was pared by 9 bases and J by 6 bases, with 16 bases between. Germline V gene sequence: CDR1 SGHNT, CDR2 YYREEE (reference sequence). The CDR3 is 12 amino acids. In DNA form, the CDR3 reads TGTGCCACCTCAGGGCCCGGGATCGAGCAGTACTTC. Translation: CATSGPGIEQYF.